Presented here are 22 T cell receptor beta chains from one specimen sequenced in a study of shared T cell receptors in the human thymus. Produced via immunoSEQ multiplex PCR; TCRdb's table is partial and in-frame only. The sample has fewer than 700,000 clones; roughly 90% are singletons. This sample also belongs to another study, concerning human thymus T cells.

The sequenced sample was thymocytes. These receptors all come from a boy under two years old with a congenital heart defect.

The genes are TRBV25-1 and TRBJ1-2; D remains ambiguous. CDR1 and CDR2 (germline): MGHDK, SYGVNS. Trimming removed 4 bases from V and 4 bases from J, with 16 bases in between. This CDR3 contains 15 residues. The DNA for the CDR3 is TGTGCCAGCAGTGGGTCTGAAAGGCTAGGCTATGGCTACACCTTC. It encodes CASSGSERLGYGYTF.

The chain is built from TRBV7-6 and TRBJ2-1; D gene uncertain. CDR3 length: 16 amino acids. Germline CDR1 reads SGHVS; CDR2 reads FNYEAQ. Trimming pared 1 base from V and 0 bases from J, leaving 10 bases between. CDR3 DNA: TGTGCCAGCAGCTTAGGTAGAATCCCCTCCTACAATGAGCAGTTCTTC. This gives the protein CASSLGRIPSYNEQFF.

The chain's CDR3 is CASSFNPTLAVERDTQYF. DNA of the CDR3: TGTGCCAGCAGTTTTAACCCCACACTAGCGGTTGAGAGGGATACGCAGTATTTT. V gene TRBV27 combines with J gene TRBJ2-3; 8 nucleotides align to TRBD2. V was clipped by 3 bases and J by 6 bases; unmatched bases: 17. Germline CDR1 is MNHEY and CDR2 is SMNVEV (reference sequence). The CDR3 has 18 amino acids.

The genes are TRBV11-3 and TRBJ2-6; TRBD1 agrees at 10 bases. Trimming at V came to 5 bases and at J to 2 bases, leaving 6 bases not matched to a gene. Per the germline V gene, CDR1 is SGHNT and CDR2 is YENEEA. This CDR3 is built from 17 residues. CDR3 protein: CASSRGTGAPGANVLTF. CDR3 coding DNA: TGTGCCAGCAGCCGCGGGACAGGGGCGCCTGGGGCCAACGTCCTGACTTTC. The full variable domain, its missing parts supplied by reference TRBV11-3 and TRBJ2-6, is EAGVVQSPRYKIIEKKQPVAFWCNPISGHNTLYWYLQNLGQGPELLIRYENEEAVDDSQLPKDRFSAERLKGVDSTLKIQPAELGDSAVYLCASSRGTGAPGANVLTFGAGSRLTVL.

The chain joins TRBV28 to TRBJ2-2; weak D call: TRBD2 (5 bases). This CDR3 region has 15 residues. V was clipped by 6 bases and J by 3 bases, with 14 bases between them. Germline assignment: CDR1 MDHEN and CDR2 SYDVKM. CDR3 protein: CASSPEGSDTGELFF. CDR3 nucleotide sequence: TGTGCCAGCAGCCCCGAGGGCTCGGACACCGGGGAGCTGTTTTTT. Based on the CDR3 plus reference TRBV28 and TRBJ2-2, the full variable domain is DVKVTQSSRYLVKRTGEKVFLECVQDMDHENMFWYRQDPGLGLRLIYFSYDVKMKEKGDIPEGYSVSREKKERFSLILESASTNQTSMYLCASSPEGSDTGELFFGEGSRLTVL.

This rearrangement joins TRBV5-6 to TRBJ2-5; 8 bases align to TRBD1. Germline CDR1 SGHDT, CDR2 YYEEEE. This CDR3 comprises 14 residues. V trimming: 4 bases; J trimming: 5 bases; junction bases outside the gene matches: 7. The CDR3 loop is CASSPRDRRETQYF. In DNA, the CDR3 is TGTGCCAGCAGCCCACGGGACAGGAGGGAGACCCAGTACTTC.

The chain is built from TRBV27 and TRBJ1-1; D uncertain. Trimming took off 2 bases at V and 7 bases at J, with 14 bases between the two ends. CDR3 length equals 14 residues. Germline V CDR1 and CDR2: MNHEY, SMNVEV (reference sequence). CDR3 DNA sequence: TGTGCCAGCAGTTTAATCGGAAAACAGAGTGAAGCTTTCTTT. The encoded protein is CASSLIGKQSEAFF.

V gene TRBV25-1 combines with J gene TRBJ2-1; 14 bases map to TRBD2. Germline V gene sequence: CDR1 MGHDK, CDR2 SYGVNS. The CDR3 loop spans 16 amino acids. V shed 4 bases, J shed 8 bases, and the junction held 7 bases outside the gene matches. Written as DNA, the CDR3 is TGTGCCAGCAGTGGCGGGACTAGCGGGGGTGAGGATGAGCAGTTCTTC. Translation gives CASSGGTSGGEDEQFF.

The J gene is TRBJ1-1, the V gene TRBV4-3; no reliable D call. The CDR3 covers 18 residues. Germline V gene data show CDR1 as LGHNA and CDR2 as YSLEER. V was trimmed by 0 bases and J by 3 bases, leaving 20 bases between them. CDR3 DNA: TGCGCCAGCAGCCAAGAAGGGCTGGGATCCCCCGGGGACACTGAAGCTTTCTTT. The encoded protein is CASSQEGLGSPGDTEAFF.

V and J are TRBV28 and TRBJ2-5; D gene uncertain. The length of the CDR3 is 16 residues. Germline CDR1 and CDR2: MDHEN and SYDVKM. V gave up 3 bases and J gave up 4 bases, with 18 bases separating them. Here the CDR3 reads CASSFPRQALVETQYF. CDR3 in DNA: TGTGCCAGCAGTTTCCCCCGGCAGGCGTTGGTAGAGACCCAGTACTTC.

J is TRBJ2-1 and V is TRBV7-9, with 7 bases aligning to TRBD2. J gave up 2 bases and V 5 bases, and 6 bases lay outside the gene matches. Per the germline V gene, CDR1 is SEHNR and CDR2 is FQNEAQ (reference sequence). The CDR3 runs 15 residues. The CDR3 DNA sequence: TGTGCCAGCAGCGCCCGACTAGCACCCTACAATGAGCAGTTCTTC. Translation: CASSARLAPYNEQFF.

V and J are TRBV5-1 and TRBJ2-7; 9 bases agree with TRBD1. The CDR3 loop spans 15 amino acids. V was pared by 4 bases and J by 6 bases, with 11 bases of the junction left unmatched. Germline V gene data show CDR1 as SGHRS and CDR2 as YFSETQ. This CDR3 reads CASSGTGTGLREQYF. DNA of the CDR3: TGCGCCAGCAGCGGAACCGGGACAGGGCTGCGCGAGCAGTACTTC. The variable domain in full, with the rest retrieved from reference TRBV5-1 and TRBJ2-7, is KAGVTQTPRYLIKTRGQQVTLSCSPISGHRSVSWYQQTPGQGLQFLFEYFSETQRNKGNFPGRFSGRQFSNSRSEMNVSTLELGDSALYLCASSGTGTGLREQYFGPGTRLTVT.

This rearrangement joins TRBV4-3 to TRBJ1-2; 9 positions agree with TRBD1. The V segment lost 3 bases and the J segment 2 bases; nucleotides outside the gene matches: 7. The V gene's germline CDR1 is LGHNA and CDR2 YSLEER. The CDR3 consists of 16 residues. Here the CDR3 DNA reads TGCGCCAGCAGCCATACGACCGGGACAGGGAACTATGGCTACACCTTC. Its protein product is CASSHTTGTGNYGYTF.

V gene TRBV21-1 combines with J gene TRBJ1-2. TRBV21-1 is listed as a pseudogene. The CDR3 loop spans 16 amino acids. CDR3 region: CASSESLRGEDYGYTF. The CDR3 DNA sequence: TGTGCCAGCAGCGAAAGTCTCCGGGGGGAGGACTATGGCTACACCTTC.

This clone was recorded once. The chain is built from TRBV19 and TRBJ2-3; D may be TRBD2 (6 bases). CDR1 is LNHDA and CDR2 is SQIVND in the germline V gene (reference sequence). The V gene lost 5 bases and the J gene lost 0 bases, with 18 bases spanning the gap. The CDR3 runs 17 residues. CDR3: CASSSLGLAGSTDTQYF. The CDR3 nucleotides are TGTGCCAGTAGTTCCCTAGGTCTCGCGGGGAGCACAGATACGCAGTATTTT.

The gene calls are TRBV28 and TRBJ2-1, with TRBD1 matching over 7 bases. The V and J ends lost 0 bases and 0 bases, in that order; junction bases with no gene match: 14. CDR3 length: 20 amino acids. Per the germline V gene, CDR1 is MDHEN and CDR2 is SYDVKM. The CDR3 loop reads CASSLCCVEGGKSSYNEQFF. DNA of the CDR3: TGTGCCAGCAGTTTATGCTGTGTGGAAGGGGGCAAGAGCTCCTACAATGAGCAGTTCTTC.

The chain carries TRBV28 and TRBJ2-5; TRBD1 matches 11 bases. Judging by the DNA end, TRBJ2-7 fits better; the J call may be wrong. CDR1 is MDHEN, CDR2 SYDVKM, per germline. The CDR3 runs 13 residues. CDR3 region: CASRGTGGGEQYF. In DNA, the CDR3 is TGTGCCAGCAGGGGGACAGGGGGAGGCGAGCAGTACTTC.

The chain recombines TRBV27 with TRBJ1-5, with D perhaps matching TRBD1 (6 bases). This CDR3 region has 15 residues. V lost 3 bases to trimming and J lost 2 bases, with 11 bases between them. Germline lookup yields CDR1 MNHEY and CDR2 SMNVEV (reference sequence). The CDR3 nucleotides are TGTGCCAGCAGTTTGAGGGGGACGCGCAATCAGCCCCAGCATTTT. Translated, it gives CASSLRGTRNQPQHF.

The chain couples TRBV29-1 to TRBJ2-7; 14 bases agree with TRBD2. The CDR3 is 13 amino acids. Germline V CDR1 and CDR2: SQVTM, ANQGSEA. With V trimmed by 7 bases and J by 3 bases, 2 bases remained unmatched. The CDR3: CSAGTSGSYEQYF. The DNA for the CDR3 is TGCAGCGCCGGGACTAGCGGGAGCTACGAGCAGTACTTC.

The genes are TRBV30 and TRBJ2-3; 11 bases agree with TRBD2. Germline V gene sequence: CDR1 GTSNPN, CDR2 SVGIG (reference sequence). Unmatched junction bases numbered 5, after V lost 4 bases and J lost 2 bases. This CDR3 has 15 residues. CDR3 loop: CAWIGTSGFTDTQYF. The CDR3, as DNA: TGTGCCTGGATCGGGACTAGCGGTTTCACAGATACGCAGTATTTT.

This chain joins TRBV14 and TRBJ2-7; 7 nucleotides agree with TRBD1. Germline V gene data show CDR1 as SGHDN and CDR2 as FVKESK. Trimming took 2 bases from V and 3 from J; bases not matched to a gene: 13. The CDR3 runs to 17 residues. CDR3 in DNA: TGTGCCAGCAGCCAAAGTACCTTCGGTACAGGGGACTACGAGCAGTACTTC. This sequence encodes CASSQSTFGTGDYEQYF.

J is TRBJ2-4 and V is TRBV11-2, with 14 bases fitting TRBD2. CDR3 length: 17 amino acids. Per the germline V gene, CDR1 is SGHAT and CDR2 is FQNNGV. The V and J ends lost 1 base and 2 bases, in that order; junction bases with no gene match: 1. CDR3 protein: CASSLGLAGGTKNIQYF. DNA of the CDR3: TGTGCCAGCAGCTTAGGACTAGCGGGAGGGACCAAAAACATTCAGTACTTC.